This TCR beta chain was sequenced during a study of blood T cell repertoires in COVID-19. V lost 1 base to trimming and J lost 2 bases, with 7 bases between them. The germline CDR1 and CDR2 sequences are SGHAT and FQDESV (reference sequence). The CDR3 extends over 14 amino acids. In the original analysis: Cell counts per sample came from amplifying reference gene primers. Produced via immunoSEQ multiplex PCR; TCRdb's table is partial and in-frame only. V, J and clone size were drawn from that table, and D and trimming were deduced from the DNA. The profile shows some 250,000 clones, 70% to 85% of them singletons. Assignments of participants to cohorts depended upon their own reported clinical history. Before being deemed recovered, Cohort 3 donors had two negative PCRs, clearance, or symptom resolution. This clone was seen a few times.

This clonotype originated in a man aged 40-49 years who had recovered from COVID-19. The sample was PBMCs or T cells enriched from blood (not recorded which). The rearrangement uses TRBV11-1 and TRBJ2-3; tentatively, D is TRBD2 (5 bases). The CDR3 protein is CASSLVRVTDTQYF. Here the CDR3 DNA reads TGTGCCAGCAGCTTAGTGAGGGTCACAGATACGCAGTATTTT.